One and the same sample provided the 21 T cell receptor beta chains below, sequenced in a study of identical twins. TCRdb analysed the 5' RACE reads with MiXCR anew, one entry per CDR3 protein. The sample has some 760,000 distinct CDR3 sequences, 15% to 20% seen once. Another study also made use of these data, one on T cells expressing NK-cell markers.

The sample was PBMCs. The source of these receptors is a woman in her late teens or twenties in good health.

In its sample, this clonotype was seen a few times. The genes are TRBV5-1 and TRBJ2-5; the D gene is possibly TRBD2 (6 bases). V lost 3 bases and J 3 bases, leaving 18 bases between the germline ends. CDR1 is SGHRS, CDR2 YFSETQ, per germline. CDR3 length: 16 amino acids. CDR3 region: CASSSYGGGSKETQYF. In nucleotides, the CDR3 is TGCGCCAGCAGCTCGTACGGGGGAGGTTCGAAAGAGACCCAGTACTTC.

The chain has TRBV7-9 and TRBJ2-5; D may correspond to TRBD1 or TRBD2 (5 bases each). CDR3 length equals 15 residues. Germline V gene data show CDR1 as SEHNR and CDR2 as FQNEAQ (reference sequence). Trimming took 5 bases from V and 2 from J, leaving 15 bases between them. The CDR3 protein is CASSTLRGIQETQYF. The DNA of the CDR3 is TGTGCCAGCAGCACCCTTCGGGGCATACAAGAGACCCAGTACTTC.

The chain uses TRBV5-1 and TRBJ2-3; 11 nucleotides match TRBD2. This CDR3 contains 16 residues. The junction had 5 bases not matched to a gene; V was cut back by 3 bases and J by 2 bases. Per the germline V gene, CDR1 is SGHRS and CDR2 is YFSETQ. Written as DNA, the CDR3 is TGCGCCAGCAGCTGGCTAGCGGGGGGTCTCACAGATACGCAGTATTTT. Translated, it gives CASSWLAGGLTDTQYF. Using reference TRBV5-1 and TRBJ2-3 for the parts outside the CDR3, the full variable domain is KAGVTQTPRYLIKTRGQQVTLSCSPISGHRSVSWYQQTPGQGLQFLFEYFSETQRNKGNFPGRFSGRQFSNSRSEMNVSTLELGDSALYLCASSWLAGGLTDTQYFGPGTRLTVL.

This chain uses TRBV20-1 with TRBJ2-4; D unclear. The CDR3 has 10 amino acids. Germline V lookup: CDR1 DFQATT, CDR2 SNEGSKA (reference sequence). CDR3 coding DNA: TGCAGCCTTGGCAAAAACATTCAGTACTTC. Translated, it gives CSLGKNIQYF.

V usage is TRBV11-1 and J usage is TRBJ2-7; D unclear. The CDR3 length is 13 residues. CDR1 SGHAT and CDR2 FQDESV come from the germline V gene (reference sequence). The germline V and J ends were trimmed by 8 bases and 3 bases, with 14 bases remaining between them. CDR3 residues: CASPGQADYEQYF. For the CDR3, the DNA is TGTGCCAGCCCCGGGCAGGCCGACTACGAGCAGTACTTC. Full variable domain (outside the CDR3, taken from reference TRBV11-1 and TRBJ2-7): EAEVAQSPRYKITEKSQAVAFWCDPISGHATLYWYRQILGQGPELLVQFQDESVVDDSQLPKDRFSAERLKGVDSTLKIQPAELGDSAMYLCASPGQADYEQYFGPGTRLTVT.

About this clonotype itself: The germline gene is not matched at one end of the junction; a read error may be the cause. This sequence joins TRBV7-7 and TRBJ1-1; weak D call: TRBD1 (6 bases). CDR1 and CDR2 (germline): SSHAT, FNYEAQ (reference sequence). The CDR3 spans 13 residues. CDR3 region: CASSSGHFTEAFF. CDR3 sequence (DNA): TGTGCTAGCAGCTCGGGACATTTCACTGAAGCTTTCTTT.

V gene TRBV11-2 combines with J gene TRBJ2-5; D remains unclear. The germline V gene has CDR1 SGHAT and CDR2 FQNNGV. The CDR3 is 13 residues long. Trimming pared 0 bases from V and 7 bases from J, leaving 9 bases between. The CDR3 here is CASSLEAVGTQYF. DNA for the CDR3: TGTGCCAGCAGCTTAGAGGCAGTAGGGACCCAGTACTTC.

This clonotype was observed at least ten times. This chain links TRBV12-3 or TRBV12-4 with TRBJ2-3; 10 bases align to TRBD2. V was clipped by 2 bases and J by 2 bases; unmatched bases: 4. The CDR3 covers 16 residues. Here the CDR3 DNA reads TGTGCCAGCAGTTTAAATAGCGGGGGGATCACAGATACGCAGTATTTT. It specifies CASSLNSGGITDTQYF.

V is TRBV12-3 or TRBV12-4 and J is TRBJ2-5; D tentatively fits TRBD1 or TRBD2 (5 bases each). Trimming took 5 bases from V and 7 from J, leaving 11 bases between them. CDR3 length: 12 residues. DNA for the CDR3: TGTGCCAGCAGTCTGGGGGTGGTGACCCAGTACTTC. Its translation is CASSLGVVTQYF.

The chain's CDR3 is CASSPATSGSQGYF. The CDR3 region has the DNA TGTGCCAGCAGCCCTGCGACTAGCGGGAGTCAAGGGTACTTC. This sequence joins TRBV7-9 and TRBJ2-7, with TRBD2 identical over 12 bases. The CDR3 is 14 amino acids. CDR1 and CDR2 from the germline V gene are SEHNR and FQNEAQ (reference sequence). The V segment lost 5 bases and the J segment 12 bases; nucleotides outside the gene matches: 11.

The chain carries TRBV6-1 and TRBJ2-3; 8 nucleotides align to TRBD2. This CDR3 region has 18 residues. Losses at the gene ends were 4 bases for V and 0 bases for J; bases not matched to a gene: 12. The germline V gene has CDR1 MNHNS and CDR2 SASEGT. CDR3 loop: CASSGMKLAAYSTDTQYF. The CDR3 nucleotides read TGTGCCAGCAGTGGGATGAAACTAGCGGCCTATAGCACAGATACGCAGTATTTT.

The rearrangement links TRBV3-1 to TRBJ2-1, with D uncertain. The germline V gene encodes CDR1 LGHDT and CDR2 YNNKEL (reference sequence). V was trimmed by 4 bases and J by 4 bases, leaving 11 bases between them. There are 14 residues in the CDR3. CDR3 loop: CASSPGIEYNEQFF. The CDR3 nucleotides read TGTGCCAGCAGCCCTGGGATCGAGTACAATGAGCAGTTCTTC.

The rearrangement uses TRBV7-9 and TRBJ2-3; 9 nucleotides match TRBD2. This CDR3 is 15 amino acids long. Unmatched junction bases numbered 4, after V lost 3 bases and J lost 3 bases. The V gene's germline CDR1 is SEHNR and CDR2 FQNEAQ (reference sequence). The CDR3 reads CASSFPAGGTDTQYF. The CDR3 bases are TGTGCCAGCAGCTTTCCTGCGGGAGGGACAGATACGCAGTATTTT.

This clonotype was counted only a few times. The chain has TRBV27 and TRBJ1-5, with 7 bases matching TRBD1. After removal of 4 bases from V and 5 bases from J, the junction contained 8 bases not matched to a gene. The CDR3 runs 15 residues. The V gene's germline CDR1 is MNHEY and CDR2 SMNVEV (reference sequence). CDR3 sequence reads: CASSSRDSFDQPQHF. The CDR3 DNA reads TGTGCCAGCAGTTCCCGGGACAGCTTCGATCAGCCCCAGCATTTT.

V usage is TRBV5-1 and J usage is TRBJ1-1, with D unresolved. This CDR3 contains 14 residues. Per germline, CDR1 SGHRS and CDR2 YFSETQ. V was clipped by 2 bases and J by 4 bases, with 12 bases between them. The CDR3 sequence: CASSLMTGSTEAFF. The CDR3 region has the DNA TGCGCCAGCAGCTTAATGACTGGGAGCACTGAAGCTTTCTTT.

In this sample, this clonotype turned up a few times. The J gene is TRBJ2-1, the V gene TRBV20-1; D uncertain. Trimming left V 0 bases short and J 5 bases short, with 8 bases between. The germline gives CDR1 DFQATT, CDR2 SNEGSKA (reference sequence). This CDR3 spans 13 amino acids. This CDR3 is CSARDPRHNEQFF. For the CDR3, the DNA is TGCAGTGCTAGAGATCCGCGGCACAATGAGCAGTTCTTC.

This sequence joins TRBV7-6 and TRBJ2-1, with D perhaps matching TRBD2 (5 bases). Germline loops: CDR1 SGHVS, CDR2 FNYEAQ. CDR3 length: 14 residues. Trimming stripped 0 bases from V and 11 bases from J, with 14 bases between. The CDR3 DNA follows: TGTGCCAGCAGCTTAGCAGGGAGCCCCCCACAGCAGTTCTTC. It translates to CASSLAGSPPQQFF.

The V and J genes are TRBV4-1 and TRBJ2-7; D is ambiguous. The CDR3 sequence is 17 residues long. Germline V gives CDR1 MGHRA, CDR2 YSYEKL. Trimming left V 2 bases short and J 2 bases short, with 19 bases between. CDR3 in DNA: TGCGCCAGCAGCCAATCCGTCAAAGCCATACAACCCTACGAGCAGTACTTC. Translation gives CASSQSVKAIQPYEQYF.

This clonotype was counted only a few times. This chain joins TRBV20-1 and TRBJ1-6; 11 bases line up with TRBD1. V gave up 5 bases and J gave up 7 bases; unmatched junction bases: 4. Germline assignment: CDR1 DFQATT and CDR2 SNEGSKA (reference sequence). The CDR3 spans 14 residues. CDR3 amino acids: CSAEDRGRNSPLHF. The CDR3 DNA reads TGCAGTGCTGAGGACAGGGGGCGGAATTCACCCCTCCACTTT.

The chain recombines TRBV20-1 with TRBJ2-7; D is unclear. The CDR3 extends over 11 amino acids. V lost 4 bases to trimming and J lost 5 bases, with 9 bases between them. CDR1 and CDR2 (germline): DFQATT, SNEGSKA (reference sequence). CDR3 sequence: CSANGAHEQYF. CDR3 DNA sequence: TGCAGTGCTAACGGAGCCCACGAGCAGTACTTC.

The rearrangement uses TRBV18 and TRBJ1-2; no clear D. CDR1 is KGHSH, CDR2 LQKENI, per germline. CDR3 length equals 12 residues. V lost 0 bases, J lost 8 bases, and 7 bases lay in between. The CDR3 coding sequence is TGTGCCAGCTCACCACCGACGCAAGGCTACACCTTC. Translating gives CASSPPTQGYTF.